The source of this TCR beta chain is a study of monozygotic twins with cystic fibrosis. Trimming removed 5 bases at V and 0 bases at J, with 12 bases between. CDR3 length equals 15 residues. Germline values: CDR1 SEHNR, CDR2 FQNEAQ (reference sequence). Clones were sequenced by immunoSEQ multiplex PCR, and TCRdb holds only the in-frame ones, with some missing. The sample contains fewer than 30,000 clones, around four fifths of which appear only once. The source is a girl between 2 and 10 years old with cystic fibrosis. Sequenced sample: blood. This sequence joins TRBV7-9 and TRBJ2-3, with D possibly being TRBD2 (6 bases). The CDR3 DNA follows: TGTGCCAGCAGCGAACGGAGGGGCAGCACAGATACGCAGTATTTT. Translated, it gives CASSERRGSTDTQYF. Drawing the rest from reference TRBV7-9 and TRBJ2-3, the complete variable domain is DTGVSQNPRHKITKRGQNVTFRCDPISEHNRLYWYRQTLGQGPEFLTYFQNEAQLEKSRLLSDRFSAERPKGSFSTLEIQRTEQGDSAMYLCASSERRGSTDTQYFGPGTRLTVL.